The source of this T cell receptor beta chain is a study of blood T cell repertoires in COVID-19. The CDR3 totals 14 residues. Trimming pared 1 base from V and 7 bases from J, leaving 13 bases between. Germline V gives CDR1 GTSNPN, CDR2 SVGIG (reference sequence). In the original workflow: Scientists estimated how many nucleated cells there were by amplifying reference gene primers. Here immunoSEQ multiplex PCR was the method, and the copy in TCRdb shows in-frame clones only, minus some. V and J calls and clone size are copied from that table; D and trimming were computed from the DNA. Of a few hundred thousand clones listed, 86% are singletons.

Source material: peripheral blood. The clonotype originates from a woman aged 30 to 39 with active or convalescent COVID-19. The chain carries TRBV30 and TRBJ1-4, with no clear D. CDR3 in DNA: TGTGCCTGGAGTGATTTGGCAATAAGTGAAAAACTGTTTTTT. Its translation is CAWSDLAISEKLFF.